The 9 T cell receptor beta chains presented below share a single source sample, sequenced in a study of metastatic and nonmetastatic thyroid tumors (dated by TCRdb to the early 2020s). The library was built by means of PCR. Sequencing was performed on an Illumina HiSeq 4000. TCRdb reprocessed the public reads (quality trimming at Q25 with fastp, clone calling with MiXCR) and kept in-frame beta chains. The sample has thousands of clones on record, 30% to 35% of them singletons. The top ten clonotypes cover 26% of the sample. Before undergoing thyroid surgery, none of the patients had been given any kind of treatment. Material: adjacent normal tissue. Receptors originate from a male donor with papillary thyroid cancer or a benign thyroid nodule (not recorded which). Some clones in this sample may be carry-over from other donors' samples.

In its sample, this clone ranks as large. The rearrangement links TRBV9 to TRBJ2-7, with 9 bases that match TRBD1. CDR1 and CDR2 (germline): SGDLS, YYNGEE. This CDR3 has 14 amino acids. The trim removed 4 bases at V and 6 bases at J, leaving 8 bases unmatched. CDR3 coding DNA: TGTGCCAGCAGCCCCCGGGACAGGGAAAGCGAGCAGTACTTC. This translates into CASSPRDRESEQYF. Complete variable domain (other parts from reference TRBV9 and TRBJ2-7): DSGVTQTPKHLITATGQRVTLRCSPRSGDLSVYWYQQSLDQGLQFLIQYYNGEERAKGNILERFSAQQFPDLHSELNLSSLELGDSALYFCASSPRDRESEQYFGPGTRLTVT.

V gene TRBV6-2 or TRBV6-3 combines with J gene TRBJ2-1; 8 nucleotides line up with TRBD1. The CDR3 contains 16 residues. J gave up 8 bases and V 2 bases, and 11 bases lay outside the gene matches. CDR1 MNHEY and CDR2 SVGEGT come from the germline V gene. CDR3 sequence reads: CASSYDVQGARDEQFF. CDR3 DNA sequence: TGTGCCAGCAGTTACGATGTCCAGGGGGCTAGGGATGAGCAGTTCTTC.

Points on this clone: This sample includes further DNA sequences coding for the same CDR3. The DNA of the CDR3 is TGCGCCAGCGGGACGAACTATGGCTACACCTTC. This encodes CASGTNYGYTF. V is TRBV5-1 and J is TRBJ1-2, with a possible D match to TRBD1 (5 bases). V lost 7 bases and J 2 bases, leaving 6 bases between the germline ends. This CDR3 region has 11 residues. Germline lookup yields CDR1 SGHRS and CDR2 YFSETQ.

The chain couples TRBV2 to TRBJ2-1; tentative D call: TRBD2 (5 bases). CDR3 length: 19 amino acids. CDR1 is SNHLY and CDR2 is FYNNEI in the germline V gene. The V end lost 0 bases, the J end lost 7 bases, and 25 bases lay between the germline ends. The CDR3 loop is CASSEAAFLSGIKTNEQFF. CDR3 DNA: TGTGCCAGCAGTGAAGCCGCTTTTCTTTCCGGGATCAAGACAAATGAGCAGTTCTTC.

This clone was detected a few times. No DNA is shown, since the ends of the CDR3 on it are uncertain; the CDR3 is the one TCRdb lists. CDR3 in amino acids: CASVLNVGWGTESFF. The chain is built from TRBV27 and TRBJ1-1. The CDR3 spans 15 amino acids, including both terminal residues. Germline V gene lookup returns CDR1 MNHEY and CDR2 SMNVEV (reference sequence).

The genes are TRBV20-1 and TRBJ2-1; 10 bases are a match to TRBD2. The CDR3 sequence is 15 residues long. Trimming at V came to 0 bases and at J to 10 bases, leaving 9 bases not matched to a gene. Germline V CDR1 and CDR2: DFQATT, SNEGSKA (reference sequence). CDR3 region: CSARDHLAGVPEQFF. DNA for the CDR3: TGCAGTGCTAGAGATCACCTAGCGGGAGTCCCCGAGCAGTTCTTC.

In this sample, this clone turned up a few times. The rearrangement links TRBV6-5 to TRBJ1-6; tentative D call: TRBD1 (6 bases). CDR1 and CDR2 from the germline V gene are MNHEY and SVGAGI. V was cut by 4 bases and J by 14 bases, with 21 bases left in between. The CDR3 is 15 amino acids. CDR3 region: CASSLRVAPGATLHF. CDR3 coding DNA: TGTGCCAGCAGTTTGCGGGTTGCCCCAGGGGCAACCCTCCACTTT.

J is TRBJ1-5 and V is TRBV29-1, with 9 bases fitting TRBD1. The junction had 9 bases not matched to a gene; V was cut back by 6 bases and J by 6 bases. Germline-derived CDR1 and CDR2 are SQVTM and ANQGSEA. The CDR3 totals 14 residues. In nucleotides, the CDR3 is TGCAGCGTCCAGACAGGGGGAGGGGGTCAGCCCCAGCATTTT. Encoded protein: CSVQTGGGGQPQHF.

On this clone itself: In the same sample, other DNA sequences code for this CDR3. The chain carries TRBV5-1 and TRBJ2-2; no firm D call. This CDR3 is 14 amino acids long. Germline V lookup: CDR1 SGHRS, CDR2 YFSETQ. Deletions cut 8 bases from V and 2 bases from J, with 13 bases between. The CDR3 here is CASRIASNTGELFF. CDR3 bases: TGCGCCAGTAGAATTGCTAGTAACACCGGGGAGCTGTTTTTT.